This T cell receptor beta chain is drawn from a study of CD8 T cells in ankylosing spondylitis. Study-level findings and limits: Several highly homologous variants made up a TCR beta motif, and this motif appeared characteristic of ankylosing spondylitis blood. There were earlier reports of some motif variants in reactive arthritis synovial fluid and blood. The study looked at matched synovial fluid samples from ankylosing spondylitis patients. Disease-linked clones were reported to be significantly enriched there.

V lost 5 bases, J lost 4 bases, and 12 bases stayed unmatched. This CDR3 has 16 residues. CDR1 and CDR2 from the germline V gene are ENHRY and SYGVKD. This clonotype was detected many times. Its antigen is not identified. By quantitative 5'-RACE with molecular barcodes, the TCR beta libraries were made. TCRdb re-called the 5' RACE reads through MiXCR, storing one row per CDR3 protein. Altogether 130,000 or so distinct CDR3 sequences are present, over 6.5% being singletons, with the ten largest covering about 12%. The sequenced material came from blood, either unsorted or a sorted T cell fraction (not recorded which). The chain couples TRBV10-3 to TRBJ2-5; 8 positions agree with TRBD1. The receptor was derived from a male donor with ankylosing spondylitis or in good health (not recorded which). The DNA for the CDR3 is TGTGCCATCAGTCCCGCACCAGGCGGACAGGGAGAGACCCAGTACTTC. Its translation: CAISPAPGGQGETQYF.